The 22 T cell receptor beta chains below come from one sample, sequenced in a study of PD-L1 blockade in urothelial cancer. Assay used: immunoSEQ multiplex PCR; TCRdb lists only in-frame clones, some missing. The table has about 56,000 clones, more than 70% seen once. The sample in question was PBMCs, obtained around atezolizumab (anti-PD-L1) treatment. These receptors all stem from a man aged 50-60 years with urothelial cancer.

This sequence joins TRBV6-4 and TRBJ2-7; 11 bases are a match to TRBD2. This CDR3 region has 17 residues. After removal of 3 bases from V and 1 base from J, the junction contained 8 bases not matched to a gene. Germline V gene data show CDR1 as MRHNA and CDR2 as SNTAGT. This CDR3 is CASSEGSSGRRSYEQYF. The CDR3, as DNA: TGTGCCAGCAGTGAAGGGTCTAGCGGGAGGCGGTCCTACGAGCAGTACTTC.

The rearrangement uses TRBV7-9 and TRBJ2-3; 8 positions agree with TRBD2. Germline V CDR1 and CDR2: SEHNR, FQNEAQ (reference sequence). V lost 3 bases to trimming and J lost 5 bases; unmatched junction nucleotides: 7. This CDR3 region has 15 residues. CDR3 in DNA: TGTGCCAGCAGCTTTGGCGGGAGGAAGCTAGATACGCAGTATTTT. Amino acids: CASSFGGRKLDTQYF.

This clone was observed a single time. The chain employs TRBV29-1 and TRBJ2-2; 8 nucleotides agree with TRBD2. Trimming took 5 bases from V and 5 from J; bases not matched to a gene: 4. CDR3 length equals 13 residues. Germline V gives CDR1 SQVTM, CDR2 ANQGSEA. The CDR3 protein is CSVRRLATGELFF. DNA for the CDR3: TGCAGCGTTAGGAGACTAGCGACCGGGGAGCTGTTTTTT.

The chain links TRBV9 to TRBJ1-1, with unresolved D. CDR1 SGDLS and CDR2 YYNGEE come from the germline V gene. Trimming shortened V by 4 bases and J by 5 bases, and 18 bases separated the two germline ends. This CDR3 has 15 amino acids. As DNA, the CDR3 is TGTGCCAGCAGCCTTAGTGTAGGAGGCTTGACTGAAGCTTTCTTT. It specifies CASSLSVGGLTEAFF.

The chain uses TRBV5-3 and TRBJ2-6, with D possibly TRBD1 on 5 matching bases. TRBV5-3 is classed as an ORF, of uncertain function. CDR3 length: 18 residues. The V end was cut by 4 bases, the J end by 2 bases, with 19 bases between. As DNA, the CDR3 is TGTGCCAGAAGCGGACACTTCACCACAGTCCCTGGGGCCAACGTCCTGACTTTC. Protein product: CARSGHFTTVPGANVLTF.

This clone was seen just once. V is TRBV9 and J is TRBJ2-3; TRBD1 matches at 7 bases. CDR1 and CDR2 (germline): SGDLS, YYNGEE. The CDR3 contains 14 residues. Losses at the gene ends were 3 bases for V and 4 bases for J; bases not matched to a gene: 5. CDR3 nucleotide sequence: TGTGCCAGCAGCGCTCATCAGGGGGCAGATACGCAGTATTTT. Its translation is CASSAHQGADTQYF.

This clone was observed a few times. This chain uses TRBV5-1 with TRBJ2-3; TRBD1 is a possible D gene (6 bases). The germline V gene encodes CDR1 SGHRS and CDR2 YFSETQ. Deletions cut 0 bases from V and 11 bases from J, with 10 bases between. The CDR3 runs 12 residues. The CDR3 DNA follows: TGCGCCAGCAGCTTGGACAGGGAAGGGCAGTATTTT. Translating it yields CASSLDREGQYF. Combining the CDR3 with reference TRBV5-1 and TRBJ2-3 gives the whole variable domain KAGVTQTPRYLIKTRGQQVTLSCSPISGHRSVSWYQQTPGQGLQFLFEYFSETQRNKGNFPGRFSGRQFSNSRSEMNVSTLELGDSALYLCASSLDREGQYFGPGTRLTVL.

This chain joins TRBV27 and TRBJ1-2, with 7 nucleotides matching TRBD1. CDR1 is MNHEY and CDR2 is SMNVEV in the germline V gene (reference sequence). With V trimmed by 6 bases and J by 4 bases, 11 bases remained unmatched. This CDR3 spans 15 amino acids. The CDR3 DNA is TGTGCCAGCAGCGCAACAGGGGCCTCCATCTATGGCTACACCTTC. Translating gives CASSATGASIYGYTF.

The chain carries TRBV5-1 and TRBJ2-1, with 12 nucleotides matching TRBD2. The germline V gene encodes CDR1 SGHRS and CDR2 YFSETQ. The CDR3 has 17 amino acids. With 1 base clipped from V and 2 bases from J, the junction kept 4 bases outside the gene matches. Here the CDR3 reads CASSLMASGRAYNEQFF. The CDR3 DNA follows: TGCGCCAGCAGCTTGATGGCTAGCGGGAGGGCCTACAATGAGCAGTTCTTC.

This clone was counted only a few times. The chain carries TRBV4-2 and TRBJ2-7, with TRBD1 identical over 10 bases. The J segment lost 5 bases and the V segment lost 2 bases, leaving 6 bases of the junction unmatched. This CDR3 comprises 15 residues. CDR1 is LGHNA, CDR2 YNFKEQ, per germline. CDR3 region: CASSQRQGANDEQYF. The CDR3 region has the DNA TGTGCCAGCAGCCAACGACAGGGGGCCAACGACGAGCAGTACTTC.

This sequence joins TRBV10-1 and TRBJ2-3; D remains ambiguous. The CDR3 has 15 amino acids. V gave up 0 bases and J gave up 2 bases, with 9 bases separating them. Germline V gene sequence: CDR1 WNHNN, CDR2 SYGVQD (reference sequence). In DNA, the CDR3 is TGCGCCAGCAGTGAGTCGACTCGGAACACAGATACGCAGTATTTT. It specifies CASSESTRNTDTQYF.

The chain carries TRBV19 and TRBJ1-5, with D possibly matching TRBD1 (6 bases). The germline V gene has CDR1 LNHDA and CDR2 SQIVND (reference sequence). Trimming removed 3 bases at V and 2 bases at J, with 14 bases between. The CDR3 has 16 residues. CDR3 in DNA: TGTGCCAGTAGTATCCGGGGGGCGGTTGGCAATCAGCCCCAGCATTTT. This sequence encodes CASSIRGAVGNQPQHF.

In nucleotides, the CDR3 is TGTGCCTGCAAGTCGGGGGGCTACGAGCAGTACTTC. This encodes CACKSGGYEQYF. The chain joins TRBV30 to TRBJ2-7, with 7 bases aligning to TRBD2. The ends lost 6 bases at V and 3 bases at J; junction bases unmatched: 5. The CDR3 totals 12 residues. Germline lookup yields CDR1 GTSNPN and CDR2 SVGIG (reference sequence).

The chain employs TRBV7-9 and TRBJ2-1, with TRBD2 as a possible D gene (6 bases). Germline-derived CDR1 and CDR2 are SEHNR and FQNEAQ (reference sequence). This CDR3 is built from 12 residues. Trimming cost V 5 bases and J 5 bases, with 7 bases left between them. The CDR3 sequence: CASSRLDNEQFF. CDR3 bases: TGTGCCAGCAGCCGACTAGACAATGAGCAGTTCTTC.

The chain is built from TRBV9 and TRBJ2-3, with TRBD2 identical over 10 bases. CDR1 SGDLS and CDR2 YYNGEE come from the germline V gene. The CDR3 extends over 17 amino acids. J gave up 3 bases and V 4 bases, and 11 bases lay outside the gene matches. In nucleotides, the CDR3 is TGTGCCAGCAGCTCAGGATCTAGCGGGAGTCCGACAGATACGCAGTATTTT. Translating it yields CASSSGSSGSPTDTQYF.

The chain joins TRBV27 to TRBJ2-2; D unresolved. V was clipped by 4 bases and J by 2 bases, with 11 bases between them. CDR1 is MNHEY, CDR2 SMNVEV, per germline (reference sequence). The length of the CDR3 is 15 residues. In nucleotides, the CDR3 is TGTGCCAGCAGTTACGTGGGCTATAACACCGGGGAGCTGTTTTTT. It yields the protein CASSYVGYNTGELFF.

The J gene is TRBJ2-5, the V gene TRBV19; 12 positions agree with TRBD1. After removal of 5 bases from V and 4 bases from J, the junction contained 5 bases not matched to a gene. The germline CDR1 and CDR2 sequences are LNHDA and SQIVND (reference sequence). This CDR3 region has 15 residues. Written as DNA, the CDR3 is TGTGCCAGTAGTCCCCGGGACAGGGGGCCAGAGACCCAGTACTTC. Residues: CASSPRDRGPETQYF.

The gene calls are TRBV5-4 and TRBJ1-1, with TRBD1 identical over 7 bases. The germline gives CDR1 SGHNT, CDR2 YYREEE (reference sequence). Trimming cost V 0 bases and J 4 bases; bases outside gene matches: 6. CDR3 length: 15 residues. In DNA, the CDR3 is TGTGCCAGCAGCTTGGACCAGGGGGGAGGCACTGAAGCTTTCTTT. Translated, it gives CASSLDQGGGTEAFF.

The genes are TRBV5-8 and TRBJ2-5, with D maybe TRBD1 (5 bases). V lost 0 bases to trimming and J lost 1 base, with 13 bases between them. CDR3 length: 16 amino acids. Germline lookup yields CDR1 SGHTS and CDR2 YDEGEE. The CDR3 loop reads CASSLGATVIQETQYF. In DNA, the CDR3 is TGTGCCAGCAGCTTGGGAGCGACAGTAATCCAAGAGACCCAGTACTTC.

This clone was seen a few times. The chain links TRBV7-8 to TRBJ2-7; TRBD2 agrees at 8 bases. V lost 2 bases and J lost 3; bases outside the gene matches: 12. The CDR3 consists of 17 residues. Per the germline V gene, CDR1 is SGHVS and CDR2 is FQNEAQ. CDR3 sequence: CASSLFFRETSDYEQYF. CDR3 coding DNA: TGTGCCAGCAGCTTATTTTTTCGAGAGACTAGCGACTACGAGCAGTACTTC.

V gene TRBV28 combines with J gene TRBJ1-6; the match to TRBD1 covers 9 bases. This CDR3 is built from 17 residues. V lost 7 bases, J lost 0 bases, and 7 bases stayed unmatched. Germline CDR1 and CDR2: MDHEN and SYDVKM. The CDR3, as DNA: TGTGCCAGCACCCTGACAGGGGGAACCTCCTATAATTCACCCCTCCACTTT. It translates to CASTLTGGTSYNSPLHF.

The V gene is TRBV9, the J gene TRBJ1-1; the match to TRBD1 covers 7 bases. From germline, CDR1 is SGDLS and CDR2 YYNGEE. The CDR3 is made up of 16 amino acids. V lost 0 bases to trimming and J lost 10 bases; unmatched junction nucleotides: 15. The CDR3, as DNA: TGTGCCAGCAGCGTAGCTCCCGAGAACACAGGGGTGGGAGCTTTCTTT. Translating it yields CASSVAPENTGVGAFF.